The 11 T cell receptor beta chains below were found in one sample sequenced in a study of blood T cell repertoires in COVID-19. Method: immunoSEQ multiplex PCR; TCRdb's copy keeps in-frame clones and lacks some. The table lists just under 60,000 clones, around 86% of them singletons. Source material: peripheral blood. Receptors originate from a human donor with active COVID-19. The donor label of this sample is uncertain.

V and J are TRBV7-3 and TRBJ2-1; D not resolved. The CDR3 runs 14 residues. Germline V gene lookup returns CDR1 SGHTA and CDR2 FQGTGA. V lost 5 bases and J lost 3, with 11 bases in between. As DNA, the CDR3 is TGTGCCAGCAGCCCTGGTGGTAGCTACAATGAGCAGTTCTTC. This translates into CASSPGGSYNEQFF.

V usage is TRBV7-9 and J usage is TRBJ2-1; D is perhaps TRBD2 (5 bases). Trimming cost V 3 bases and J 3 bases, with 9 bases left between them. Germline CDR1 and CDR2: SEHNR and FQNEAQ (reference sequence). The CDR3 contains 14 residues. In DNA, the CDR3 is TGTGCCAGCAGCTTTGCGGGTATCTACAATGAGCAGTTCTTC. Its translation is CASSFAGIYNEQFF.

V usage is TRBV5-1 and J usage is TRBJ1-3, with 9 positions matching TRBD1. Germline CDR1 and CDR2: SGHRS and YFSETQ. V lost 4 bases and J lost 2; bases outside the gene matches: 1. This CDR3 has 14 residues. Here the CDR3 reads CASSRTGAGNTIYF. CDR3 bases: TGCGCCAGCAGCCGGACAGGGGCTGGAAACACCATATATTTT. Full variable domain (outside the CDR3, taken from reference TRBV5-1 and TRBJ1-3): KAGVTQTPRYLIKTRGQQVTLSCSPISGHRSVSWYQQTPGQGLQFLFEYFSETQRNKGNFPGRFSGRQFSNSRSEMNVSTLELGDSALYLCASSRTGAGNTIYFGEGSWLTVV.

About this clone itself: Other DNA sequences in this specimen translate into the identical CDR3. The chain recombines TRBV28 with TRBJ1-1; D uncertain. CDR3 size: 12 residues. V was shortened by 6 bases and J by 0 bases, with 5 bases between the two germline ends. CDR1 is MDHEN and CDR2 is SYDVKM in the germline V gene. The CDR3 DNA reads as TGTGCCAGCAGATCATTGAACACTGAAGCTTTCTTT. This sequence encodes CASRSLNTEAFF.

The gene calls are TRBV5-1 and TRBJ2-5; 10 nucleotides match TRBD2. The germline V gene encodes CDR1 SGHRS and CDR2 YFSETQ. V dropped 0 bases and J dropped 2; count of bases not matched to a gene: 1. This CDR3 is built from 15 residues. The CDR3 loop is CASSLGTSGQETQYF. CDR3 DNA: TGCGCCAGCAGCTTGGGGACTAGCGGACAAGAGACCCAGTACTTC. Using reference TRBV5-1 and TRBJ2-5 for the parts outside the CDR3, the full variable domain is KAGVTQTPRYLIKTRGQQVTLSCSPISGHRSVSWYQQTPGQGLQFLFEYFSETQRNKGNFPGRFSGRQFSNSRSEMNVSTLELGDSALYLCASSLGTSGQETQYFGPGTRLLVL.

This sequence joins TRBV6-2 or TRBV6-3 and TRBJ1-2, with 7 bases that match TRBD1. CDR1 and CDR2 (germline): MNHEY, SVGEGT. V trimming: 4 bases; J trimming: 3 bases; junction bases outside the gene matches: 5. The CDR3 is 14 amino acids. CDR3 sequence: CASSLGQRDYGYTF. CDR3 sequence (DNA): TGTGCCAGCAGTTTGGGACAGCGGGACTATGGCTACACCTTC.

This sequence joins TRBV4-1 and TRBJ1-4; no definite D call. This CDR3 has 16 residues. Germline loops: CDR1 MGHRA, CDR2 YSYEKL. The V and J ends lost 4 bases and 6 bases respectively, with 18 bases between them. The DNA of the CDR3 is TGCGCCAGCAGCCCCCGGGGAGGCCCCGGTGATGAAAAACTGTTTTTT. Translated, it gives CASSPRGGPGDEKLFF.

The chain combines TRBV7-2 with TRBJ2-7; the D gene is possibly TRBD1 (7 bases). The germline V gene has CDR1 SGHTA and CDR2 FQGNSA. The CDR3 runs 13 residues. Trimming took off 1 base at V and 5 bases at J, with 9 bases between the two ends. The CDR3 DNA is TGTGCCAGCAGCTTAGGCAGGGGGGACGAGCAGTACTTC. Its protein is CASSLGRGDEQYF. Looking up the rest from reference TRBV7-2 and TRBJ2-7 gives the full variable domain: GAGVSQSPSNKVTEKGKDVELRCDPISGHTALYWYRQSLGQGLEFLIYFQGNSAPDKSGLPSDRFSAERTGGSVSTLTIQRTQQEDSAVYLCASSLGRGDEQYFGPGTRLTVT.

The chain links TRBV27 to TRBJ1-1, with D unresolved. Between the trimmed V and J ends, which lost 1 base and 5 bases, there was a span of 11 bases. Germline assignment: CDR1 MNHEY and CDR2 SMNVEV (reference sequence). The CDR3 is 14 amino acids. The CDR3 loop reads CASSLFNEGTEAFF. The CDR3 DNA follows: TGTGCCAGCAGTTTATTTAATGAGGGTACTGAAGCTTTCTTT.

In this sample, this clone turned up a few times. The rearrangement links TRBV13 to TRBJ2-1; D is undetermined. CDR3 size: 13 residues. V shed 6 bases and J shed 10 bases, with 16 bases lying between them. The germline V gene has CDR1 PRHDT and CDR2 FYEKMQ (reference sequence). The DNA of the CDR3 is TGTGCCAGCAGTGGCAGGCCGGTTATAGAGCAGTTCTTC. Its protein is CASSGRPVIEQFF. The whole variable domain, remainder taken from reference TRBV13 and TRBJ2-1, is AAGVIQSPRHLIKEKRETATLKCYPIPRHDTVYWYQQGPGQDPQFLISFYEKMQSDKGSIPDRFSAQQFSDYHSELNMSSLELGDSALYFCASSGRPVIEQFFGPGTRLTVL.

The J gene is TRBJ2-2, the V gene TRBV7-2; possibly TRBD2 for D (6 bases). The germline V gene has CDR1 SGHTA and CDR2 FQGNSA. Trimming left V 9 bases short and J 4 bases short, with 15 bases between. The CDR3 sequence is 14 residues long. The CDR3 is CARMLGDFTGELFF. CDR3 DNA sequence: TGTGCCAGGATGCTAGGGGACTTCACCGGGGAGCTGTTTTTT.